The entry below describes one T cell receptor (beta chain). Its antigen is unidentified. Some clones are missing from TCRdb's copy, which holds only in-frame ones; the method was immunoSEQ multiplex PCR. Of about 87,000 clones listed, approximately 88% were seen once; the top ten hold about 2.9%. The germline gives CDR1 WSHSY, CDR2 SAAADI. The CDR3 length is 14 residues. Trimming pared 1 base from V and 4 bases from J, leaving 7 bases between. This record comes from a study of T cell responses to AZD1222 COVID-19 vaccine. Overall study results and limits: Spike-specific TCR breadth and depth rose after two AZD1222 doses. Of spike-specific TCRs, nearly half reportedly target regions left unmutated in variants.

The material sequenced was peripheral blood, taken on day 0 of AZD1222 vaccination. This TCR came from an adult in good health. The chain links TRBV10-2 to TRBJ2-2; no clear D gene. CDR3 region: CASSEFRTTGELFF. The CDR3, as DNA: TGCGCCAGCAGTGAGTTCAGGACCACCGGGGAGCTGTTTTTT.